This T cell receptor (beta chain) was recorded in a study of T cell changes during pregnancy in multiple sclerosis. Sequencing used immunoSEQ multiplex PCR; TCRdb keeps in-frame clones, though not all of them. The sample lists around 100,000 clones, about 90% occurring once. Germline values: CDR1 LNHNV, CDR2 YYDKDF (reference sequence). There are 15 residues in the CDR3. V lost 0 bases, J lost 5 bases, and 7 bases stayed unmatched. The starting material was peripheral blood, obtained in the second trimester of pregnancy. The V call is TRBV15, the J call TRBJ2-7, with TRBD1 matching over 7 bases. The TCR sequence derives from a female donor with multiple sclerosis, enrolled in a pregnancy study. CDR3 sequence (DNA): TGTGCCACCAGCAGAGAGGACAGGCCGCGAGACGAGCAGTACTTC. This encodes CATSREDRPRDEQYF.